Listed here are 27 T cell receptor beta chains from one sample, sequenced in a study of T-cell memory formation after mild COVID-19. One entry per CDR3 protein, called by TCRdb with MiXCR from the 5' RACE reads. The sample shows some 290,000 distinct CDR3 sequences, 15% to 20% of them seen only once. What was sequenced was PBMCs or a T cell subset sorted from them (not recorded which). The receptors were gathered from a man between 18 and 29 years old who had mild COVID-19 (a few samples of this study predate the infection). Cell type and time point are not known.

The chain carries TRBV27 and TRBJ1-1, with D possibly being TRBD1 (6 bases). Trimming pared 6 bases from V and 11 bases from J, leaving 16 bases between. This CDR3 has 12 residues. In germline, CDR1 is MNHEY, CDR2 SMNVEV (reference sequence). The CDR3 loop is CASSPEGGHAFF. In DNA, the CDR3 is TGTGCCAGCAGCCCCGAGGGGGGGCATGCTTTCTTT.

In its sample, this clonotype was seen a few times. The V call is TRBV7-9, the J call TRBJ2-3; 8 nucleotides align to TRBD2. V shed 5 bases, J shed 6 bases, and the junction held 22 bases outside the gene matches. The CDR3 consists of 19 residues. Germline V gene lookup returns CDR1 SEHNR and CDR2 FQNEAQ (reference sequence). The CDR3 loop reads CASSEEGRTVVSSGDTQYF. The CDR3 DNA is TGTGCCAGCAGCGAGGAGGGACGGACGGTTGTGTCTAGCGGGGATACGCAGTATTTT.

The genes are TRBV7-2 and TRBJ1-5, with D hard to call. Per the germline V gene, CDR1 is SGHTA and CDR2 is FQGNSA. This CDR3 region has 14 residues. V lost 3 bases, J lost 2 bases, and 8 bases lay in between. The CDR3 nucleotides read TGTGCCAGCAGCTTTTTCAAGGGCAATCAGCCCCAGCATTTT. Translation gives CASSFFKGNQPQHF.

This clonotype was detected a few times. The chain's CDR3 is CASSPGDLNEQFF. Here the CDR3 DNA reads TGTGCCAGCAGCCCCGGGGATCTCAATGAGCAGTTCTTC. This chain links TRBV5-4 with TRBJ2-1; D may be TRBD2 (5 bases). The CDR3 has 13 residues. CDR1 and CDR2 from the germline V gene are SGHNT and YYREEE (reference sequence). The V and J ends lost 4 bases and 6 bases respectively, with 11 bases between them. The full variable domain, with the rest looked up from reference TRBV5-4 and TRBJ2-1, is ETGVTQSPTHLIKTRGQQVTLRCSSQSGHNTVSWYQQALGQGPQFIFQYYREEENGRGNFPPRFSGLQFPNYSSELNVNALELDDSALYLCASSPGDLNEQFFGPGTRLTVL.

This clonotype was found a few times. The V gene is TRBV3-1, the J gene TRBJ1-1; no definite D call. The germline V gene has CDR1 LGHDT and CDR2 YNNKEL (reference sequence). This CDR3 has 14 residues. V lost 3 bases and J 4 bases, leaving 12 bases between the germline ends. In nucleotides, the CDR3 is TGTGCCAGCAGCCATAGTACCGGTTTCACTGAAGCTTTCTTT. As protein: CASSHSTGFTEAFF.

The genes are TRBV7-2 and TRBJ1-2, with D uncertain. CDR1 is SGHTA, CDR2 FQGNSA, per germline. Between the trimmed V and J ends, which lost 1 base and 5 bases, there was a span of 8 bases. This CDR3 is built from 13 residues. The CDR3, as DNA: TGTGCCAGCAGCTTAGTTCCCCTTTATGGCTACACCTTC. Amino acids: CASSLVPLYGYTF.

The chain has TRBV20-1 and TRBJ2-5, with TRBD1 identical over 8 bases. V was pared by 6 bases and J by 6 bases, with 9 bases of the junction left unmatched. Germline values: CDR1 DFQATT, CDR2 SNEGSKA (reference sequence). CDR3 length equals 13 residues. CDR3 DNA sequence: TGCAGTGCGCAAGGACAGGGCGGGAAGACCCAGTACTTC. Protein: CSAQGQGGKTQYF.

The chain uses TRBV10-1 and TRBJ2-1; D may correspond to TRBD1 or TRBD2 (5 bases each). Germline assignment: CDR1 WNHNN and CDR2 SYGVQD (reference sequence). With 0 bases removed from V and 5 bases from J, the gap between germline ends came to 5 bases. The CDR3 is 13 amino acids. The CDR3 DNA reads as TGCGCCAGCAGTGAGTCGGGGGACAATGAGCAGTTCTTC. This codes for CASSESGDNEQFF.

V usage is TRBV5-6 and J usage is TRBJ2-7; TRBD2 might be the D (6 bases). The CDR3 totals 15 residues. Germline V gene lookup returns CDR1 SGHDT and CDR2 YYEEEE. V was trimmed by 0 bases and J by 3 bases, leaving 13 bases between them. This chain's CDR3 is CASSLGQRVDYEQYF. In DNA, the CDR3 is TGTGCCAGCAGCTTGGGACAGCGGGTGGACTACGAGCAGTACTTC.

This clonotype occurred a few times. This chain joins TRBV12-3 or TRBV12-4 and TRBJ1-2, with 9 bases fitting TRBD1. The CDR3 is made up of 13 amino acids. V lost 5 bases and J lost 13; bases outside the gene matches: 11. This CDR3 reads CASSIGQGMGITF. The CDR3 bases are TGTGCCAGCAGTATCGGACAGGGGATGGGGATCACCTTC.

This chain joins TRBV29-1 and TRBJ1-1; 8 bases are shared with TRBD1. The length of the CDR3 is 13 residues. Germline lookup yields CDR1 SQVTM and CDR2 ANQGSEA. V shed 7 bases and J 0 bases; nucleotides not matched to a gene: 4. This CDR3 is CSADRGLNTEAFF. CDR3 in DNA: TGCAGCGCTGACAGGGGCTTGAACACTGAAGCTTTCTTT.

The rearrangement uses TRBV12-3 or TRBV12-4 and TRBJ2-1, with D uncertain. The CDR3 covers 12 residues. V was pared by 3 bases and J by 8 bases, with 8 bases between. CDR3 in amino acids: CASSFLGDEQFF. The CDR3 DNA reads as TGTGCCAGCAGTTTTCTTGGCGATGAGCAGTTCTTC.

The gene calls are TRBV30 and TRBJ2-7, with 9 bases fitting TRBD1. After removal of 8 bases from V and 3 bases from J, the junction contained 5 bases not matched to a gene. This CDR3 is 12 amino acids long. The germline CDR1 and CDR2 sequences are GTSNPN and SVGIG (reference sequence). This chain's CDR3 is CAATGGFYEQYF. As DNA, the CDR3 is TGTGCCGCGACAGGGGGGTTCTACGAGCAGTACTTC.

The chain carries TRBV12-3 or TRBV12-4 and TRBJ2-5, with D tentatively TRBD1 or TRBD2 (7 bases each). V dropped 6 bases and J dropped 5 bases, with 16 bases sitting between them. This CDR3 is built from 14 residues. CDR3 amino acids: CASRSQGGQETQYF. DNA for the CDR3: TGTGCCAGCAGATCCCAGGGGGGGCAGGAGACCCAGTACTTC.

This clonotype was observed a handful of times. This chain joins TRBV29-1 and TRBJ1-5, with 8 bases that match TRBD1. CDR3 size: 14 residues. Trimming removed 5 bases from V and 3 bases from J; junction bases left unmatched: 6. CDR1 is SQVTM and CDR2 is ANQGSEA in the germline V gene. CDR3 protein: CSVRTGSFNQPQHF. DNA of the CDR3: TGCAGCGTTCGGACAGGGTCCTTCAATCAGCCCCAGCATTTT.

This chain links TRBV20-1 with TRBJ2-7, with 11 bases fitting TRBD2. After removal of 5 bases from V and 4 bases from J, the junction contained 10 bases not matched to a gene. CDR1 DFQATT and CDR2 SNEGSKA come from the germline V gene (reference sequence). The CDR3 spans 15 residues. The CDR3 DNA sequence: TGCAGTGCTTTGCCGGGACTAGCGGATTCATACGAGCAGTACTTC. It is translated as CSALPGLADSYEQYF.

This clonotype turned up a few times. This chain links TRBV7-9 with TRBJ1-1; D is unresolved. CDR1 SEHNR and CDR2 FQNEAQ come from the germline V gene (reference sequence). Trimming cost V 2 bases and J 5 bases, with 9 bases left between them. The CDR3 spans 13 residues. CDR3 nucleotides: TGTGCCAGCAGCTTATCAGTGGCGACTGAAGCTTTCTTT. It yields the protein CASSLSVATEAFF. Based on the CDR3 plus reference TRBV7-9 and TRBJ1-1, the full variable domain is DTGVSQNPRHKITKRGQNVTFRCDPISEHNRLYWYRQTLGQGPEFLTYFQNEAQLEKSRLLSDRFSAERPKGSFSTLEIQRTEQGDSAMYLCASSLSVATEAFFGQGTRLTVV.

This clonotype was observed a few times. The rearrangement uses TRBV5-6 and TRBJ2-7, with D possibly being TRBD1 (6 bases). The V end was cut by 0 bases, the J end by 3 bases, with 10 bases between. Per germline, CDR1 SGHDT and CDR2 YYEEEE. The CDR3 has 14 amino acids. CDR3 nucleotide sequence: TGTGCCAGCAGCTTGGCAGGGGTAGACTACGAGCAGTACTTC. It encodes CASSLAGVDYEQYF.

The J gene is TRBJ2-7, the V gene TRBV6-2 or TRBV6-3, with D hard to call. The CDR3 consists of 12 residues. Trimming took 4 bases from V and 4 from J, leaving 8 bases between them. Germline V lookup: CDR1 MNHEY, CDR2 SVGEGT. The CDR3 DNA follows: TGTGCCAGCAGTTGGACGAGGTACGAGCAGTACTTC. This sequence encodes CASSWTRYEQYF.

Judged by abundance, this clonotype is medium-sized. This rearrangement joins TRBV20-1 to TRBJ2-5, with 7 nucleotides matching TRBD1. CDR3 size: 14 residues. Looked up from germline, CDR1 is DFQATT and CDR2 is SNEGSKA (reference sequence). J lost 1 base, V lost 6 bases, and 8 bases had no gene match. The CDR3 bases are TGCAGTGCAGCACCTGGGACAGTCCAAGAGACCCAGTACTTC. Amino acids: CSAAPGTVQETQYF.

This clonotype was counted only a few times. V is TRBV5-1 and J is TRBJ2-5; 8 nucleotides agree with TRBD1. This CDR3 region has 16 residues. The V segment lost 0 bases and the J segment 4 bases; nucleotides outside the gene matches: 8. Germline V gives CDR1 SGHRS, CDR2 YFSETQ. As DNA, the CDR3 is TGCGCCAGCAGCTTGGAACCCCGACAGGGGCCAGAGACCCAGTACTTC. This codes for CASSLEPRQGPETQYF.

The chain carries TRBV12-3 or TRBV12-4 and TRBJ1-1; D perhaps matches TRBD1 (5 bases). Trimming pared 5 bases from V and 3 bases from J, leaving 10 bases between. The CDR3 sequence is 13 residues long. CDR3 coding DNA: TGTGCCAGCAGTCCCGACAGCCACACTGAAGCTTTCTTT. Residues: CASSPDSHTEAFF.

This clonotype has a handful of counts. The chain uses TRBV9 and TRBJ2-3; D not resolved. Trimming removed 3 bases from V and 1 base from J, with 9 bases in between. This CDR3 contains 14 residues. In germline, CDR1 is SGDLS, CDR2 YYNGEE. The CDR3 nucleotides are TGTGCCAGCAGCGATTCTCTAGGCACAGATACGCAGTATTTT. Protein: CASSDSLGTDTQYF. The variable domain in full, completed from reference TRBV9 and TRBJ2-3, reads DSGVTQTPKHLITATGQRVTLRCSPRSGDLSVYWYQQSLDQGLQFLIQYYNGEERAKGNILERFSAQQFPDLHSELNLSSLELGDSALYFCASSDSLGTDTQYFGPGTRLTVL.

J is TRBJ2-5 and V is TRBV10-3, with D possibly matching TRBD2 (5 bases). CDR1 and CDR2 from the germline V gene are ENHRY and SYGVKD. The ends were cut back, 0 bases at V and 7 bases at J, with 15 bases in the middle. CDR3 length: 15 residues. The CDR3 DNA reads as TGTGCCATCAGTGAGTCGAGCGGCAGGCCCTCGACCCAGTACTTC. Its protein is CAISESSGRPSTQYF.

In this sample, this clonotype turned up a few times. CDR3 DNA sequence: TGCGCCAGCAGCCAGGATGCCAATAGCAATCAGCCCCAGCATTTT. This codes for CASSQDANSNQPQHF. The chain links TRBV4-1 to TRBJ1-5; D uncertain. With 3 bases removed from V and 0 bases from J, the gap between germline ends came to 9 bases. Germline V gives CDR1 MGHRA, CDR2 YSYEKL. There are 15 residues in the CDR3.

This clonotype was picked up a small number of times. The V gene is TRBV6-5, the J gene TRBJ2-7, with 7 bases that match TRBD2. Looked up from germline, CDR1 is MNHEY and CDR2 is SVGAGI. The CDR3 covers 15 residues. V dropped 1 base and J dropped 0; count of bases not matched to a gene: 3. The CDR3 loop is CASSYLRDYSYEQYF. The CDR3 DNA is TGTGCCAGCAGTTACTTACGGGACTACTCCTACGAGCAGTACTTC.

J is TRBJ2-2 and V is TRBV7-9, with 8 nucleotides matching TRBD1. The CDR3 extends over 15 amino acids. V gave up 10 bases and J gave up 6 bases; unmatched junction bases: 13. Germline loops: CDR1 SEHNR, CDR2 FQNEAQ (reference sequence). As DNA, the CDR3 is TGTGCCACCTCACGAAAGGACAGGGATGCCGGGGAGCTGTTTTTT. As protein: CATSRKDRDAGELFF.